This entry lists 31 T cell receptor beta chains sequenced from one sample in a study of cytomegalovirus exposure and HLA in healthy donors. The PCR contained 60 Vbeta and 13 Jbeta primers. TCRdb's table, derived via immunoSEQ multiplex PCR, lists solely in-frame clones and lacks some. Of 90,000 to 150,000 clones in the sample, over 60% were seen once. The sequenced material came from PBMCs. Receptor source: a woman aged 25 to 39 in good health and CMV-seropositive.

CDR3: CSAYRQNYGYTF. The CDR3 DNA reads TGCAGCGCCTACAGACAGAACTATGGCTACACCTTC. This sequence joins TRBV29-1 and TRBJ1-2, with a possible D match to TRBD1 (5 bases). Germline CDR1 and CDR2: SQVTM and ANQGSEA. The CDR3 length is 12 residues. The V end lost 7 bases, the J end lost 2 bases, and 11 bases lay between the germline ends. The variable domain in full, with the rest retrieved from reference TRBV29-1 and TRBJ1-2, is SAVISQKPSRDICQRGTSLTIQCQVDSQVTMMFWYRQQPGQSLTLIATANQGSEATYESGFVIDKFPISRPNLTFSTLTVSNMSPEDSSIYLCSAYRQNYGYTFGSGTRLTVV.

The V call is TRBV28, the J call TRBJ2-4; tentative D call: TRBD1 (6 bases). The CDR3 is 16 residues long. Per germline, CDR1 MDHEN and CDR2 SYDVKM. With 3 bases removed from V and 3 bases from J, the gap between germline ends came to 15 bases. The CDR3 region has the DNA TGTGCCAGCAGTTTCCCGACAGGCCGAGGCAAAAACATTCAGTACTTC. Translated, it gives CASSFPTGRGKNIQYF.

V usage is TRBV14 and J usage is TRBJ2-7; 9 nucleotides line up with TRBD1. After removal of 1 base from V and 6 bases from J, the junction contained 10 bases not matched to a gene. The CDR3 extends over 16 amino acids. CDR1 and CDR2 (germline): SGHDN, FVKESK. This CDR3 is CASSQAYRGLTVEQYF. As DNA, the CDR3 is TGTGCCAGCAGCCAAGCTTACAGGGGGCTAACGGTCGAGCAGTACTTC.

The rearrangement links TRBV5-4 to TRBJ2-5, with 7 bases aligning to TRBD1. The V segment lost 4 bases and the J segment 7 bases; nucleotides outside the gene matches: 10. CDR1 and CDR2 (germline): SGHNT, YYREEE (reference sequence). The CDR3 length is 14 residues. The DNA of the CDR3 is TGTGCCAGCAGCCCACGGGACAGCCCGGGGACCCAGTACTTC. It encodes CASSPRDSPGTQYF.

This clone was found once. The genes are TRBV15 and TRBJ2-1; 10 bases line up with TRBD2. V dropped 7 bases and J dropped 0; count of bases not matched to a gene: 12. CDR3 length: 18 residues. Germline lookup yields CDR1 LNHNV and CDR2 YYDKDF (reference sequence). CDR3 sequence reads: CATTASLAGASSYNEQFF. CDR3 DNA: TGTGCCACCACCGCGAGTCTAGCGGGGGCCAGCTCCTACAATGAGCAGTTCTTC.

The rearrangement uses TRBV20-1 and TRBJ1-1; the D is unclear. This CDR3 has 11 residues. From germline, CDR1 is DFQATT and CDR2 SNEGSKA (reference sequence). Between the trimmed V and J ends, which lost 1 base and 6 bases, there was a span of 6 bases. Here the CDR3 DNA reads TGCAGTGCTAGAGTAGGAGCTGAAGCTTTCTTT. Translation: CSARVGAEAFF.

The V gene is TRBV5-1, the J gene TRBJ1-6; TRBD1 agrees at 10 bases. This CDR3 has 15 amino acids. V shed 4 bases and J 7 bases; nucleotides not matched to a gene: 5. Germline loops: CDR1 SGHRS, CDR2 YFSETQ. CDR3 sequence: CASSLTGGNNSPLHF. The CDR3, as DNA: TGCGCCAGCAGCCTGACAGGGGGCAACAATTCACCCCTCCACTTT.

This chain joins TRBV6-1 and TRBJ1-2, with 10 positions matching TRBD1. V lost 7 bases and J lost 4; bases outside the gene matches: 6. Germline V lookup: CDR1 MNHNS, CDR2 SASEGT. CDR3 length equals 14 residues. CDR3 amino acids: CASIPGTGVYGYTF. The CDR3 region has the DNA TGTGCCAGCATTCCCGGGACAGGGGTCTATGGCTACACCTTC.

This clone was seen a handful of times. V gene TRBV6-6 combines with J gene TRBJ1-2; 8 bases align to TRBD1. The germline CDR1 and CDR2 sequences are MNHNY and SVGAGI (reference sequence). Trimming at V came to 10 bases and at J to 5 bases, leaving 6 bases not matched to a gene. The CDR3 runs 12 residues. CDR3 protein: CATATGAYGYTF. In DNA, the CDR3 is TGTGCCACCGCGACAGGGGCATATGGCTACACCTTC.

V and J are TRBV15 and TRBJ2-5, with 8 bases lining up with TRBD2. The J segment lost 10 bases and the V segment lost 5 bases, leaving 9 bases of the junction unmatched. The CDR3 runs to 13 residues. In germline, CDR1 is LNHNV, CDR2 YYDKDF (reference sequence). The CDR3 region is CATSVPGTRGQYF. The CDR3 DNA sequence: TGTGCCACCAGCGTACCCGGGACTAGAGGCCAGTACTTC.

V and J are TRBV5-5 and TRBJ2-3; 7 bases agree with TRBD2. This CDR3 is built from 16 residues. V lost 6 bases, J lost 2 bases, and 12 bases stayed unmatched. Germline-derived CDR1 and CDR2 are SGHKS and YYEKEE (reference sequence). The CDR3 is CASTRRLADYTDTQYF. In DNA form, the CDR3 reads TGTGCCAGCACCCGGAGGCTAGCGGACTACACAGATACGCAGTATTTT.

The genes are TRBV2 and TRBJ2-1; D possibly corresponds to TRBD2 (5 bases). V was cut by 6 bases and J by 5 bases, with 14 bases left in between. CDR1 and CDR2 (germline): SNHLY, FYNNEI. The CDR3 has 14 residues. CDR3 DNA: TGTGCCAGCAGGCCCCGCAGGACTGACAATGAGCAGTTCTTC. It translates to CASRPRRTDNEQFF.

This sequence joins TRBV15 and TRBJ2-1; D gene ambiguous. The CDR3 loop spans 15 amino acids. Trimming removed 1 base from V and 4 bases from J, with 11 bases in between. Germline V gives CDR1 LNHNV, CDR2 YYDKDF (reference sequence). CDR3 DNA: TGTGCCACCAGCAGAGGTGAGCCACGATACAATGAGCAGTTCTTC. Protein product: CATSRGEPRYNEQFF.

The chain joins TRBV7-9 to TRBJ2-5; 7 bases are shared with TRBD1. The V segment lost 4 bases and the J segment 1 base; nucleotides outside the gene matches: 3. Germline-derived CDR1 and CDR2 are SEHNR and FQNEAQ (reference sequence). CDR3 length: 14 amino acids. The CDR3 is CASSYDRAQETQYF. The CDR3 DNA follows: TGTGCCAGCAGCTATGACAGGGCCCAAGAGACCCAGTACTTC. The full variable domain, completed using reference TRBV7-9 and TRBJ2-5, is DTGVSQNPRHKITKRGQNVTFRCDPISEHNRLYWYRQTLGQGPEFLTYFQNEAQLEKSRLLSDRFSAERPKGSFSTLEIQRTEQGDSAMYLCASSYDRAQETQYFGPGTRLLVL.

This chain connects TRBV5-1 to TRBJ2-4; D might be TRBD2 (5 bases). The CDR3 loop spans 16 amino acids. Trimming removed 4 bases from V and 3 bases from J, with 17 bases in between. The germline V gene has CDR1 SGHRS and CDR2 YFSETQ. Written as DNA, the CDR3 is TGCGCCAGCAGCCTCAGCGCGGGTCTAGGCAAAAACATTCAGTACTTC. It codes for CASSLSAGLGKNIQYF.

CDR3 in DNA: TGTGCCAGCAGCTTAGCTACCTATAACAGGGCCGGGGCCAACGTCCTGACTTTC. Translation: CASSLATYNRAGANVLTF. J is TRBJ2-6 and V is TRBV13; possible D gene TRBD1, 6 bases. The V gene's germline CDR1 is PRHDT and CDR2 FYEKMQ (reference sequence). The CDR3 runs to 18 residues. V was clipped by 1 base and J by 4 bases, with 17 bases between them.

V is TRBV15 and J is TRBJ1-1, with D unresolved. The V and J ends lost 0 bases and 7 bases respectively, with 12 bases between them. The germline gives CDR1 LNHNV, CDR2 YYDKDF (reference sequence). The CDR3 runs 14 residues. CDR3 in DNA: TGTGCCACCAGCAGAGATTATTCCGCCGGTGAAGCTTTCTTT. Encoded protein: CATSRDYSAGEAFF.

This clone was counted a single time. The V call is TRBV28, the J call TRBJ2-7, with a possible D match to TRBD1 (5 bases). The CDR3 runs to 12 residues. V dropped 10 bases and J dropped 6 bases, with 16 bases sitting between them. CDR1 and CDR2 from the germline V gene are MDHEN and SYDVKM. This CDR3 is CAIRALPGEQYF. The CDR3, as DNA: TGTGCCATCAGGGCCCTCCCGGGCGAGCAGTACTTC.

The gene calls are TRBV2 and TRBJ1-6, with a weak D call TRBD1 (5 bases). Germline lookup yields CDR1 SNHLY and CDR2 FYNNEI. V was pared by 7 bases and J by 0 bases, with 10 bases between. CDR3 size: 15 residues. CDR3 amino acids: CASNSRASYNSPLHF. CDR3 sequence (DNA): TGTGCCAGCAATTCCAGGGCCTCCTATAATTCACCCCTCCACTTT.

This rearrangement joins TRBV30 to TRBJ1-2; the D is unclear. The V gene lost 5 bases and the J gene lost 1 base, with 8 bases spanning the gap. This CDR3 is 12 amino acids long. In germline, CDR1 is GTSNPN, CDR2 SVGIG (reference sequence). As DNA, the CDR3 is TGTGCCTGGCTAAAGTATAACTATGGCTACACCTTC. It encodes CAWLKYNYGYTF.

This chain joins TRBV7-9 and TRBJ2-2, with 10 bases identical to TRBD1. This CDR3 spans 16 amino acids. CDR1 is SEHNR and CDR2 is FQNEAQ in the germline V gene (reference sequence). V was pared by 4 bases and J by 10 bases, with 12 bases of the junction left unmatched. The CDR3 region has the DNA TGTGCCAGCAGCTCAGGACAGGGGGGAAAGGCCCCGGAGCTGTTTTTT. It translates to CASSSGQGGKAPELFF.

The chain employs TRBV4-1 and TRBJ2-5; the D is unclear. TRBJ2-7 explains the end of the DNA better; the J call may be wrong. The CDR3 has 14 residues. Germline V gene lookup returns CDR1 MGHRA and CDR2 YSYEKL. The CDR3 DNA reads TGCGCCAGCAGCCAAATTGGAGTTGGGTACGAGCAGTACTTC. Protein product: CASSQIGVGYEQYF.

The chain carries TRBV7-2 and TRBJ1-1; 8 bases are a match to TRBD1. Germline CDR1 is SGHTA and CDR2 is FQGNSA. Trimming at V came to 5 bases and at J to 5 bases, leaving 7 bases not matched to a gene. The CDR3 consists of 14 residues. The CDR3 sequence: CASSRTGGLTEAFF. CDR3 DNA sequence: TGTGCCAGCAGCAGAACAGGGGGGTTGACTGAAGCTTTCTTT.

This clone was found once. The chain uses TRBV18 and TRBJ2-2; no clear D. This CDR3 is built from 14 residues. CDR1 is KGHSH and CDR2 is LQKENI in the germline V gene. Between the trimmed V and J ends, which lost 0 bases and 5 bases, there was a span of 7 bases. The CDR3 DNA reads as TGTGCCAGCTCACCACCGGTAGATACCGGGGAGCTGTTTTTT. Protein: CASSPPVDTGELFF.

The CDR3 region is CASSRDRGPEAFF. DNA of the CDR3: TGTGCCAGCAGCCGCGACAGGGGCCCTGAAGCTTTCTTT. V is TRBV6-5 and J is TRBJ1-1; 8 bases are a match to TRBD1. V shed 6 bases, J shed 6 bases, and the junction held 6 bases outside the gene matches. Germline V gene data show CDR1 as MNHEY and CDR2 as SVGAGI. This CDR3 comprises 13 residues.

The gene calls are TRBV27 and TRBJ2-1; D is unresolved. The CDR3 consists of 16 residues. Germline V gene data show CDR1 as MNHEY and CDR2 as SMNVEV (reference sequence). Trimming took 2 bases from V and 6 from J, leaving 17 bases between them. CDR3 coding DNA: TGTGCCAGCAGTTTAAGAGGCGACCAGACGGGCAATGAGCAGTTCTTC. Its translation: CASSLRGDQTGNEQFF.

CDR3 loop: CASSLLLAGGHEQYF. CDR3 DNA: TGTGCCAGCAGCTTACTATTAGCAGGGGGGCACGAGCAGTACTTC. J is TRBJ2-7 and V is TRBV11-2; maybe TRBD1 (7 bases). V was trimmed by 2 bases and J by 5 bases, leaving 16 bases between them. This CDR3 has 15 residues. Germline lookup yields CDR1 SGHAT and CDR2 FQNNGV.

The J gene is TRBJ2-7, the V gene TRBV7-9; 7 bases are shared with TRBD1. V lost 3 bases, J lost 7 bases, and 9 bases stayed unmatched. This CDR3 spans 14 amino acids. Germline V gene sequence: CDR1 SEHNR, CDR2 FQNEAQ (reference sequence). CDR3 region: CASSLATGAEEQYF. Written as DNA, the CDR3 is TGTGCCAGCAGCTTGGCCACAGGGGCTGAGGAGCAGTACTTC.

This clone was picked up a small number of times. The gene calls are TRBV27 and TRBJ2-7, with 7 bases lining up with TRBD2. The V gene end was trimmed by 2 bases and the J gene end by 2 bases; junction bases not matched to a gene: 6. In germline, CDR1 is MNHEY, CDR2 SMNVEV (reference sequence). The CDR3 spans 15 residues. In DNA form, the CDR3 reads TGTGCCAGCAGTTTAACGACCGGGACTACCTACGAGCAGTACTTC. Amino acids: CASSLTTGTTYEQYF.

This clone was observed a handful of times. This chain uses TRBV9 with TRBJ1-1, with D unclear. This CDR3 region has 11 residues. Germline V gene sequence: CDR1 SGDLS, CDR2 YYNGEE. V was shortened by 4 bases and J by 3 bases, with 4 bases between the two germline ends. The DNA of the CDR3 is TGTGCCAGCAGCCGGGACACTGAAGCTTTCTTT. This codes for CASSRDTEAFF. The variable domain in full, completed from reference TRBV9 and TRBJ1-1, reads DSGVTQTPKHLITATGQRVTLRCSPRSGDLSVYWYQQSLDQGLQFLIQYYNGEERAKGNILERFSAQQFPDLHSELNLSSLELGDSALYFCASSRDTEAFFGQGTRLTVV.

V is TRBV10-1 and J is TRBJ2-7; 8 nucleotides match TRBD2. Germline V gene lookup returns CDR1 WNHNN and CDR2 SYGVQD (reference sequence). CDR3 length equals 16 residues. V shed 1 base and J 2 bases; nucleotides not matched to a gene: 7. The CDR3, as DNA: TGCGCCAGCAGTGAGTGGGGACTAGTAATTGCCTACGAGCAGTACTTC. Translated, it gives CASSEWGLVIAYEQYF.